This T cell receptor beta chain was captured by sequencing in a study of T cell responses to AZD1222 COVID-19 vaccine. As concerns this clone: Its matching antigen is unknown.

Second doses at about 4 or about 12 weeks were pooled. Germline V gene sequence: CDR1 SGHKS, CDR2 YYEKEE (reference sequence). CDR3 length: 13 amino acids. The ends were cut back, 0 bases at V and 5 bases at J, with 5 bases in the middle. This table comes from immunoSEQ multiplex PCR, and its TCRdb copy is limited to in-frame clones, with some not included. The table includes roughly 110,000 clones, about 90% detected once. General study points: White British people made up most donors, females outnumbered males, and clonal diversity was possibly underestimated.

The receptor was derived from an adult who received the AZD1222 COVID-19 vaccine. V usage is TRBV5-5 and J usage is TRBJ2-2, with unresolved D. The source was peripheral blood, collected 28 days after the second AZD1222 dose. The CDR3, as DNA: TGTGCCAGCAGCTTGGGGGGTACCGGGGAGCTGTTTTTT. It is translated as CASSLGGTGELFF.